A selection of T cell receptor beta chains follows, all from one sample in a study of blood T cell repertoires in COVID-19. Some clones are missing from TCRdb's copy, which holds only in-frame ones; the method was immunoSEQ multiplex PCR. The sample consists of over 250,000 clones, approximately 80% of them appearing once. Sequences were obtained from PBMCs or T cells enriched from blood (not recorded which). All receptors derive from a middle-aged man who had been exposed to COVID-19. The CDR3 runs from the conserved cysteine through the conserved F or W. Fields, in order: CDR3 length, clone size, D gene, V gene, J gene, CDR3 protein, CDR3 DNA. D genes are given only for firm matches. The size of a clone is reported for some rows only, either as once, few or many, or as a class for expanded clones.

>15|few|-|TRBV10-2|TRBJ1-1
CASSEGARLNHEAFF
TGCGCCAGCAGTGAAGGTGCCAGGTTGAATCACGAAGCTTTCTTT
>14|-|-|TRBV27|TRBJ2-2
CASRGQPITGELFF
TGTGCCAGCAGGGGACAACCGATCACCGGGGAGCTGTTTTTT
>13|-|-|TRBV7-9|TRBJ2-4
CASSPEGVGIQYF
TGTGCCAGCAGCCCGGAAGGGGTTGGCATTCAGTACTTC
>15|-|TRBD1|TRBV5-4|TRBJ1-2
CASSPGQGSLYGYTF
TGTGCCAGCAGCCCGGGACAGGGCTCTCTCTATGGCTACACCTTC
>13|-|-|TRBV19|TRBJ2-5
CASSMGSRETQYF
TGTGCCAGTAGTATGGGTTCGAGGGAGACCCAGTACTTC
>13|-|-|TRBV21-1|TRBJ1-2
CASSKTVYGGYTF
TGTGCCAGCAGCAAAACAGTTTATGGGGGCTACACCTTC
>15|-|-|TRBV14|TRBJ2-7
CASSQAGTPVYEQYF
TGTGCCAGCAGCCAGGCCGGGACACCAGTCTACGAGCAGTACTTC
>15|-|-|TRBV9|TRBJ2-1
CASRATGGDDNEQFF
TGTGCCAGCAGGGCAACAGGCGGGGATGACAATGAGCAGTTCTTC
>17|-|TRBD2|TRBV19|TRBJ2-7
CASSGTSGRGPTYEQYF
TGTGCCAGTAGTGGGACTAGCGGGAGAGGCCCCACCTACGAGCAGTACTTC
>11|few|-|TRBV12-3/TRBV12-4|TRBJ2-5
CASGRGETQYF
TGTGCCAGCGGGCGCGGGGAGACCCAGTACTTC
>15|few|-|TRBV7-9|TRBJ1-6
CASSPIGLLNSPLHF
TGTGCCAGCAGCCCAATTGGACTGCTCAATTCACCCCTCCACTTT
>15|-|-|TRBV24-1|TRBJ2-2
CAGAGGQGATGELFF
TGTGCCGGAGCGGGTGGCCAGGGAGCGACCGGGGAGCTGTTTTTT
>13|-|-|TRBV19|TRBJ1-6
CASSSRSDSPLHF
TGTGCCAGTAGTTCTCGGTCCGATTCACCCCTCCACTTT
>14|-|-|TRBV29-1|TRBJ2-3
CSVEEGSATDTQYF
TGCAGCGTTGAGGAGGGATCTGCCACAGATACGCAGTATTTT
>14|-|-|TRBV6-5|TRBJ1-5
CASTPFGRNQPQHF
TGTGCCAGCACCCCTTTTGGGCGCAATCAGCCCCAGCATTTT
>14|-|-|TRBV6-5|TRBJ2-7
CASSRDGNSYEQYF
TGTGCCAGCAGTCGCGACGGGAATTCCTACGAGCAGTACTTC
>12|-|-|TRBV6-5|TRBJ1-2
CAALDSNYGYTF
TGTGCCGCACTGGACAGTAACTATGGCTACACCTTC
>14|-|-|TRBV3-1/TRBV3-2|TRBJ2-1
CASTTSRVANEQFF
TGTGCCAGCACCACCTCCCGGGTGGCCAATGAGCAGTTCTTC
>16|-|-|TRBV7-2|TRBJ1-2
CASSLDQAVANYGYTF
TGTGCCAGCAGCTTAGATCAGGCCGTAGCTAACTATGGCTACACCTTC
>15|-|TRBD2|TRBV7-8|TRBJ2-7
CASSSGPGLAYEQYF
TGTGCCAGCAGCTCTGGCCCCGGACTAGCCTACGAGCAGTACTTC
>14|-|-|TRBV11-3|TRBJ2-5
CASSLSAALKTQYF
TGTGCCAGCAGCTTAAGCGCGGCTTTAAAGACCCAGTACTTC
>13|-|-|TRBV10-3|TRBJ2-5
CAISQREQETQYF
TGTGCCATCAGTCAACGGGAGCAAGAGACCCAGTACTTC
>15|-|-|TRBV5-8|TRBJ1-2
CASSLGPGGVYGYTF
TGTGCCAGCAGCTTGGGACCCGGCGGAGTCTATGGCTACACCTTC
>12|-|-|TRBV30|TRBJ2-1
CAWSVTGNEQFF
TGTGCCTGGAGTGTAACAGGCAATGAGCAGTTCTTC
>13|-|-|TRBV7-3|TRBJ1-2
CASSPGVGGGYTF
TGTGCCAGTAGCCCAGGGGTAGGAGGAGGCTACACCTTC
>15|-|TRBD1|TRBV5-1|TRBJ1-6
CASSSEDRGHSPLHF
TGCGCCAGCAGCTCAGAGGACAGGGGACATTCACCCCTCCACTTT
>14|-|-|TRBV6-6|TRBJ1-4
CASSMTVPNEKLFF
TGTGCCAGCAGTATGACAGTACCAAATGAAAAACTGTTTTTT
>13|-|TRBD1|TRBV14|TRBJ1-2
CASSQGLRGGYTF
TGTGCCAGCAGCCAAGGACTCAGGGGGGGCTACACCTTC
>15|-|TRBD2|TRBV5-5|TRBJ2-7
CASSLLAGGHREQYF
TGTGCCAGCAGTCTACTAGCGGGGGGTCATCGCGAGCAGTACTTC